This T cell receptor beta chain comes out of a study of early T cells in non-severe SARS-CoV-2 infection. Across the study: Sequencing of bulk RNA from unsorted whole blood was done, without chain pairing.

TCRdb fed the 5' RACE reads into MiXCR, producing one record per CDR3 protein. The table lists more than 85,000 distinct CDR3 sequences, 16% of them singletons, with around 4.9% in the top ten. This clonotype has only a few counts. This CDR3 has 14 residues. The germline V and J ends were trimmed by 4 bases and 4 bases, with 13 bases remaining between them. Germline V gives CDR1 MNHNS, CDR2 SASEGT. The clonotype was recovered from an adult who was a healthcare worker with PCR-confirmed SARS-CoV-2 infection or an uninfected control (not recorded which). The starting material was whole blood, obtained at baseline. The V gene is TRBV6-1, the J gene TRBJ1-1, with D perhaps TRBD1 (5 bases). The CDR3 DNA reads TGTGCCAGCAGTGGAAGCCGGGACCTCACTGAAGCTTTCTTT. It specifies CASSGSRDLTEAFF.